This TCR beta chain emerged from a study of CD8 T cells in Susac syndrome. Blood CD8+ and CD4+ T cells underwent high-throughput TCR beta sequencing. With 3 bases clipped from V and 4 bases from J, the junction kept 5 bases outside the gene matches. CDR3 length: 13 amino acids. Germline V CDR1 and CDR2: DFQATT, SNEGSKA (reference sequence). RNA was extracted with the RNeasy kit, and a quantity of roughly 0.45 to 1 ug was reverse transcribed using random hexamers. Using its own MiXCR run on the immunoSEQ multiplex PCR reads, TCRdb lists one record per CDR3 protein. The data show 70,000 to 85,000 distinct CDR3 sequences, approximately 96% seen once.

The rearrangement links TRBV20-1 to TRBJ2-7; 8 nucleotides align to TRBD1. Sequencing input: CD8+ T cells from PBMCs. This TCR was sampled from a human donor with Susac syndrome. The CDR3 DNA sequence: TGCAGTGCTAGGACAGGGGTTAGTTACGAGCAGTACTTC. Protein: CSARTGVSYEQYF.